This T cell receptor beta chain was sequenced for a study of CD8+ T cells in alopecia areata. For the study at large: Oral tofacitinib (5 to 10 mg twice daily) was administered to treated patients.

The CDR3 is 14 residues long. The J segment lost 5 bases and the V segment lost 3 bases, leaving 5 bases of the junction unmatched. Looked up from germline, CDR1 is SGHRS and CDR2 is YFSETQ. Punch biopsies of lesional scalp, plus peripheral blood, were taken from alopecia areata patients. General study findings and limits: Greater clonality was observed in lesional scalp samples, especially alopecia totalis/universalis, versus normal scalp. The study found TCR sharing across patients less clear than in mice, possibly for HLA reasons.

Following extraction, RNA underwent reverse transcription to cDNA, which served as the sequencing template. The protocol was immunoSEQ multiplex PCR, while the TCRdb copy is restricted to in-frame clones and leaves out a portion. The top ten hold 0.95% to 1.5% of the sample, which has 200,000 to 250,000 clones, 67% seen once. Regarding this clone: Its antigen is not known.

This sample comprised CD4+ T cells sorted from blood, obtained at week 0. This TCR derives from a human donor with alopecia areata. The chain is built from TRBV5-1 and TRBJ2-4; 7 nucleotides agree with TRBD1. Here the CDR3 reads CASSSGQIENIQYF. The CDR3 nucleotides read TGCGCCAGCAGCTCGGGACAGATCGAAAACATTCAGTACTTC.